The next 10 T cell receptor beta chains were all read from a single sample in a study of cytomegalovirus exposure and HLA in healthy donors. In the PCR, 60 Vbeta and 13 Jbeta primers were used. Repertoires were generated with immunoSEQ multiplex PCR, while TCRdb's copy carries only in-frame clones and drops some. The profile shows more than 110,000 clones, around three quarters of them singletons. The sequencing sample was made of PBMCs. These receptors were obtained from a man between 40 and 49 years old in good health and CMV-seropositive.

The chain couples TRBV13 to TRBJ1-2; D gene uncertain. In germline, CDR1 is PRHDT, CDR2 FYEKMQ (reference sequence). The CDR3 contains 11 residues. Trimming removed 2 bases at V and 7 bases at J, with 5 bases between. The DNA of the CDR3 is TGTGCCAGCAGCTTATACAGTGGCTACACCTTC. Translation gives CASSLYSGYTF. The variable domain in full, completed from reference TRBV13 and TRBJ1-2, reads AAGVIQSPRHLIKEKRETATLKCYPIPRHDTVYWYQQGPGQDPQFLISFYEKMQSDKGSIPDRFSAQQFSDYHSELNMSSLELGDSALYFCASSLYSGYTFGSGTRLTVV.

J is TRBJ1-1 and V is TRBV7-2; 11 bases are shared with TRBD1. The CDR3 totals 16 residues. Trimming at V came to 5 bases and at J to 6 bases, leaving 11 bases not matched to a gene. The germline V gene encodes CDR1 SGHTA and CDR2 FQGNSA. CDR3 residues: CASSHGQGAPGPEAFF. DNA of the CDR3: TGTGCCAGCAGCCACGGACAGGGGGCCCCAGGTCCTGAAGCTTTCTTT.

Remarks on this clone: Other nucleotide sequences in the sample specify the same CDR3. This chain connects TRBV19 to TRBJ1-1; no reliable D call. CDR1 LNHDA and CDR2 SQIVND come from the germline V gene (reference sequence). CDR3 size: 13 residues. V dropped 5 bases and J dropped 5 bases, with 12 bases sitting between them. For the CDR3, the DNA is TGTGCCAGTAGTCGGGGATTTGGAACTGAAGCTTTCTTT. Translated: CASSRGFGTEAFF.

This chain connects TRBV9 to TRBJ2-7; 7 nucleotides match TRBD2. With V trimmed by 3 bases and J by 0 bases, 9 bases remained unmatched. This CDR3 is 16 amino acids long. Germline values: CDR1 SGDLS, CDR2 YYNGEE. CDR3 bases: TGTGCCAGCAGCGGAGGAAGCGGGGTGACCTCCTACGAGCAGTACTTC. Translation: CASSGGSGVTSYEQYF.

The chain combines TRBV6-6 with TRBJ2-7; maybe TRBD1 (5 bases). CDR1 is MNHNY, CDR2 SVGAGI, per germline (reference sequence). Trimming shortened V by 2 bases and J by 2 bases, and 13 bases separated the two germline ends. The CDR3 is 15 residues long. The CDR3 loop is CASSYRSTGTYEQYF. CDR3 coding DNA: TGTGCCAGCAGTTACCGATCTACAGGAACCTACGAGCAGTACTTC.

CDR3 in DNA: TGTGCCAGCAGCCAAGGTTCAGGGGCGGCCTACAATGAGCAGTTCTTC. Protein sequence: CASSQGSGAAYNEQFF. The chain has TRBV14 and TRBJ2-1; a weak D match, TRBD1 (6 bases). CDR1 is SGHDN, CDR2 FVKESK, per germline. Trimming shortened V by 1 base and J by 2 bases, and 12 bases separated the two germline ends. The CDR3 has 16 residues.

The V and J genes are TRBV2 and TRBJ1-5; the D is unclear. CDR1 and CDR2 (germline): SNHLY, FYNNEI. The CDR3 runs to 14 residues. The ends were cut back, 5 bases at V and 6 bases at J, with 14 bases in the middle. The CDR3 sequence: CASSPGLVGQPQHF. DNA for the CDR3: TGTGCCAGCAGTCCCGGACTGGTGGGTCAGCCCCAGCATTTT.

The rearrangement links TRBV6-1 to TRBJ2-3; 7 nucleotides align to TRBD1. The V and J ends lost 2 bases and 9 bases, in that order; junction bases with no gene match: 5. The CDR3 consists of 13 residues. The germline gives CDR1 MNHNS, CDR2 SASEGT. DNA of the CDR3: TGTGCCAGCAGTGAACCGGGACAGCGCACGCAGTATTTT. Translation: CASSEPGQRTQYF.

This chain links TRBV18 with TRBJ2-7; a possible D gene is TRBD2 (6 bases). This CDR3 spans 14 amino acids. V lost 2 bases, J lost 0 bases, and 8 bases lay in between. Germline-derived CDR1 and CDR2 are KGHSH and LQKENI. The DNA for the CDR3 is TGTGCCAGCTCACCAGGAGGGGCCTCCTACGAGCAGTACTTC. Its protein is CASSPGGASYEQYF.

This chain joins TRBV5-1 and TRBJ1-4, with D possibly being TRBD1 (6 bases). Germline values: CDR1 SGHRS, CDR2 YFSETQ. Trimming cost V 1 base and J 5 bases, with 12 bases left between them. The length of the CDR3 is 15 residues. The CDR3 DNA sequence: TGCGCCAGCAGCTTGAGGCAGGGGCAAAATGAAAAACTGTTTTTT. It translates to CASSLRQGQNEKLFF.